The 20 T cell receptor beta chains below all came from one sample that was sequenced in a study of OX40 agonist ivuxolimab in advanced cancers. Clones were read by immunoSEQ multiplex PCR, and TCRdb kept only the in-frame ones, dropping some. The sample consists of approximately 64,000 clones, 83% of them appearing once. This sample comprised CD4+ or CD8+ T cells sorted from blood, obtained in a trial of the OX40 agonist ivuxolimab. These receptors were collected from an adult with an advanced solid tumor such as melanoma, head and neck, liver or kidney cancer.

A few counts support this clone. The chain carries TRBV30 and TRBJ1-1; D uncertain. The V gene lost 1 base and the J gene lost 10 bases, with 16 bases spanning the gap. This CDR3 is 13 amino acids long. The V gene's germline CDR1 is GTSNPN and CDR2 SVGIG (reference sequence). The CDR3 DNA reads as TGTGCCTGGAGTGCACTATCCGAAGGTAGAGCTTTCTTT. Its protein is CAWSALSEGRAFF.

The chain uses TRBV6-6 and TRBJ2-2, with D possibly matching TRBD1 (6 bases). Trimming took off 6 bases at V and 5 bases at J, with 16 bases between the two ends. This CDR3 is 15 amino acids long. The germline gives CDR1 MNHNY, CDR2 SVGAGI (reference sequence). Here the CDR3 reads CASSGSGARTGELFF. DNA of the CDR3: TGTGCCAGCAGCGGCTCAGGGGCACGGACCGGGGAGCTGTTTTTT.

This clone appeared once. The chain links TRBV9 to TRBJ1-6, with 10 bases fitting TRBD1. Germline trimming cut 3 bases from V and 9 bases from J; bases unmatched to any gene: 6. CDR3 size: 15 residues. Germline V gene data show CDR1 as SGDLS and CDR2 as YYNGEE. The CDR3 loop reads CASSAGQGVGSPLHF. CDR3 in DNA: TGTGCCAGCAGCGCAGGACAGGGGGTCGGTTCACCCCTCCACTTT.

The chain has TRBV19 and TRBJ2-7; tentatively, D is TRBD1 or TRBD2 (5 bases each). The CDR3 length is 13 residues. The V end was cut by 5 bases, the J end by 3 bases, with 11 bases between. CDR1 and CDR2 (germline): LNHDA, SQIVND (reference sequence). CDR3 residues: CASSFLGRYEQYF. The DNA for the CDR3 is TGTGCCAGTAGTTTCCTGGGACGCTACGAGCAGTACTTC.

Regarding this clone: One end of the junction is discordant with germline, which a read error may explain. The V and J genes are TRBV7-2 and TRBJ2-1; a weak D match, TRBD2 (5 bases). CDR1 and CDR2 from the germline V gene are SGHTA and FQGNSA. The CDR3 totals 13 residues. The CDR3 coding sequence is TGTGCCAGCAGCGCCGCCGACTACAATGAGCAGCTCTTC. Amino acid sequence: CASSAADYNEQLF. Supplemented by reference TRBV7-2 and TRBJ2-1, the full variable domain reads GAGVSQSPSNKVTEKGKDVELRCDPISGHTALYWYRQSLGQGLEFLIYFQGNSAPDKSGLPSDRFSAERTGGSVSTLTIQRTQQEDSAVYLCASSAADYNEQLFGPGTRLTVL.

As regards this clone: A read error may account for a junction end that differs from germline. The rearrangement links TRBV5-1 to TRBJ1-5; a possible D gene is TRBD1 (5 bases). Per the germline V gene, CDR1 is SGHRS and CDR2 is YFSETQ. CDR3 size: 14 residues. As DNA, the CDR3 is TGCGCCGGCAGCTTGGAGCAGGGCGGTCAGCCCCAGCATTTT. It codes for CAGSLEQGGQPQHF.

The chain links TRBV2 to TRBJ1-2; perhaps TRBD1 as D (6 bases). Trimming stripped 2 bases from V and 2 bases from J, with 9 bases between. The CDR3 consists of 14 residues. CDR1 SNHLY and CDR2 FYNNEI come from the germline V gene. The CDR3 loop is CASSEYQGNYGYTF. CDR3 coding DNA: TGTGCCAGCAGTGAATATCAGGGGAACTATGGCTACACCTTC.

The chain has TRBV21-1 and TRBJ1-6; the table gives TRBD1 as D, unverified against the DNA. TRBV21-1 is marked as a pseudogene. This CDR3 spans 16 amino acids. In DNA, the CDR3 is TGTGCCAGCAGCGCAACCGGGACAGGATATAATTCACCCCTCCACTTT. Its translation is CASSATGTGYNSPLHF.

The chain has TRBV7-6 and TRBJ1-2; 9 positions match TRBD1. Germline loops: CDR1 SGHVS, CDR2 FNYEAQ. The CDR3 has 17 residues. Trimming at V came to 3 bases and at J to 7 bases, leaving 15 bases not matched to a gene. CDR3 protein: CASSLRAGTGPFGGYTF. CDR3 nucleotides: TGTGCCAGCAGCTTGAGGGCCGGGACAGGGCCGTTCGGTGGCTACACCTTC.

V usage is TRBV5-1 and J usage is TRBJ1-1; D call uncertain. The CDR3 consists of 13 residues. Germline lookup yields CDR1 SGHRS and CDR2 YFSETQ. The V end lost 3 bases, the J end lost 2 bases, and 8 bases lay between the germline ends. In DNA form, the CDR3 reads TGCGCCAGCAGCTCCACTAGTAACACTGAAGCTTTCTTT. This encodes CASSSTSNTEAFF.

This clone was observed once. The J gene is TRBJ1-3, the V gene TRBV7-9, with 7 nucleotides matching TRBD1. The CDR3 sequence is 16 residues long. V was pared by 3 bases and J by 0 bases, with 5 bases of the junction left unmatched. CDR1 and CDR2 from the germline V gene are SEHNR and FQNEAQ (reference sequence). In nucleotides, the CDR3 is TGTGCCAGCAGCTTTGGTGGGACAGCCTCTGGAAACACCATATATTTT. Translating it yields CASSFGGTASGNTIYF.

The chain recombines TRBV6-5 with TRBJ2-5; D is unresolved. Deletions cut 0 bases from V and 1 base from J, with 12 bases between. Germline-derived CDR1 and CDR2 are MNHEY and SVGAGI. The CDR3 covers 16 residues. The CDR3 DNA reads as TGTGCCAGCAGTTACTCGATTGTCAGAGCCCAAGAGACCCAGTACTTC. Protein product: CASSYSIVRAQETQYF.

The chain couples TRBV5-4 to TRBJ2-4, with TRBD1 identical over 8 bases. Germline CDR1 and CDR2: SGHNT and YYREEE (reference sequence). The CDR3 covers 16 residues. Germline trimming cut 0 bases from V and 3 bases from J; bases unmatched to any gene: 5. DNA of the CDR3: TGTGCCAGCAGCTTGGGTCAGGGGGCAATCAAAAACATTCAGTACTTC. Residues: CASSLGQGAIKNIQYF.

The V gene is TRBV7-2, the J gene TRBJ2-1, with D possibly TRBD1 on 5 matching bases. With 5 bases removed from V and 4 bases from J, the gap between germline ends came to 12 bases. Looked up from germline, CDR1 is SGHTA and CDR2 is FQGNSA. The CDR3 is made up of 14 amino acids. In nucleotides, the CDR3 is TGTGCCAGCAGCCCAGTGACAGAGTACAATGAGCAGTTCTTC. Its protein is CASSPVTEYNEQFF.

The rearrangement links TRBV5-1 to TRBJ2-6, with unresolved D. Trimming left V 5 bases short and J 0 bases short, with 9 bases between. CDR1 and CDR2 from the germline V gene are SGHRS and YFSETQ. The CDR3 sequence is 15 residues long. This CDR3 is CASRRTTSGANVLTF. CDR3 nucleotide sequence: TGCGCCAGCAGACGGACCACCTCTGGGGCCAACGTCCTGACTTTC.

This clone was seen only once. The CDR3 DNA follows: TGTGCCAGCAGCTTAAGTAGCTTTGGGACCCAGTACTTC. Its translation: CASSLSSFGTQYF. The chain recombines TRBV7-9 with TRBJ2-5; D is uncertain. This CDR3 has 13 amino acids. The germline V and J ends were trimmed by 2 bases and 7 bases, with 11 bases remaining between them. CDR1 is SEHNR and CDR2 is FQNEAQ in the germline V gene (reference sequence).

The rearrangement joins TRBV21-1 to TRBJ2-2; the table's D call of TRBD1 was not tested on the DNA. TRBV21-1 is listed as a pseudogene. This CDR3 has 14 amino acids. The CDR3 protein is CASSKGQFTGELFF. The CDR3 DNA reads TGTGCCAGCAGCAAAGGGCAGTTCACCGGGGAGCTGTTTTTT.

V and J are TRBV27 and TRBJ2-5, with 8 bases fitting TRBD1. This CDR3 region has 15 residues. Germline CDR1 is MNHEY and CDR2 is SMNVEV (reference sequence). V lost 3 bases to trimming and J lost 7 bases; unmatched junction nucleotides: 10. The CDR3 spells CASSFYVRGLGTQYF. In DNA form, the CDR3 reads TGTGCCAGCAGTTTCTACGTCAGGGGGCTGGGGACCCAGTACTTC.

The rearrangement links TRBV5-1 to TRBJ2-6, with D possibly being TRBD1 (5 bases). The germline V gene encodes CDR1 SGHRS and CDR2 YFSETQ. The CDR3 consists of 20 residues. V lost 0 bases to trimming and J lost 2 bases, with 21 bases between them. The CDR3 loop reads CASSLGPFRVGVAGANVLTF. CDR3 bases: TGCGCCAGCAGCTTGGGCCCCTTCAGGGTAGGAGTAGCTGGGGCCAACGTCCTGACTTTC.

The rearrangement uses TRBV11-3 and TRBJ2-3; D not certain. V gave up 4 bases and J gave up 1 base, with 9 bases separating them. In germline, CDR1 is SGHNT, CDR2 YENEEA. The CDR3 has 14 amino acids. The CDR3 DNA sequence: TGTGCCAGCAGCTCCCGATATGGCACAGATACGCAGTATTTT. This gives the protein CASSSRYGTDTQYF.